The sequence of this T cell receptor beta chain was determined in a study of T cells in Graves' hyperthyroidism and ophthalmopathy (dated by TCRdb to about 2019). Study-level background: Peripheral blood was collected at initial diagnosis, before any treatment. To identify TCR V-J signatures that set the groups apart, the researchers used a discovery cohort of 100 or so patients, made up of 40 to 45 with Graves' ophthalmopathy and 57 with stable Graves' hyperthyroidism. Prospective prediction of ophthalmopathy was tested in an independent validation cohort consisting of fewer than 20 hyperthyroidism patients and 15 to 17 patients who later progressed to ophthalmopathy. The roughly 100 discovery patients were randomly divided into training and test sets at a 7:3 ratio. In addition, the study compared T-cell repertoires in thyroid tissue and in blood from roughly six Graves' hyperthyroidism patients. Once sampling was done, hyperthyroidism patients were given methimazole at a starting dose of 30 mg daily, whereas ophthalmopathy patients were given high-dose intravenous methylprednisolone. The paper reports TCR Vbeta CDR3 sequencing of approximately 130 peripheral blood samples: approximately 41 ophthalmopathy, around 80 hyperthyroidism and about 17 progressor patients. Overall study results and their limits: In cross-validation, a model built on a 13 V-J signature told ophthalmopathy apart from stable hyperthyroidism with less than 90% sensitivity and about 81% specificity, and in testing the same model reached 80%/75%. In validation, the model predicted progression to ophthalmopathy with 55% to 71% sensitivity and less than 80% specificity, a median of roughly seven months before onset. Sample size was not statistically predetermined, and investigators were not blinded to group allocation. Most expanded thyroid clonotypes (frequency above 0.001) were also found in blood, which suggests that blood repertoires may mirror thyroid immune responses.

The TCR beta CDR3 regions were amplified from RNA transcripts. A first-round RT-PCR of the TCR CDR3 used the HTBI primer set with the Qiagen OneStep RT-PCR kit. The libraries were constructed in a second round of multiplex PCR and then size-selected and purified. Sequencing of the libraries was done on an Illumina HiSeq2000 using paired-end 100 bp reads. Concerning the study's data processing: SOAPnuke was used to process the raw data, throwing out any read that contained adapters or uncalled bases, had a mean Phred below 15, or lacked an exact constant-primer or identifier match. High-quality paired reads were merged with COPE v1.2.5, and unique nucleotide sequences were defined as clonotypes. MiTCR v1.1 was used to align clonotypes to the IMGT TRBV, TRBD and TRBJ reference segments. Only V-J combinations with frequency above 0.0001, covering approximately 99% of repertoires, were analysed. The TCS score was defined as the ratio of F50 (clonal expansion) to E x V (chaos), calculated using BLOSUM62-based TCRdist between CDR3 peptides within each V-J. Welch's t-statistics and random forest reduced fewer than 550 V-J features to around 14, which were used in a naive Bayes classifier (R e1071). TCRdb's own reprocessing of the public reads used fastp at Q25 and MiXCR and kept productive beta chains. Every entry covers one CDR3 protein and lists the most common genes and DNA from its rows. TCRdb assigned the V and J calls; the authors' analysis was not used. This sample holds 690,000 or so distinct CDR3 sequences; 15% to 20% were observed only once. The ten largest clones take up 15% to 20% of the sample.

The hyperthyroidism patients were between 18 and 65 years old and newly diagnosed, with a disease duration of less than 2 months. The study excluded patients with uncontrolled infections, other autoimmune diseases, pregnancy or lactation. Diagnoses were based on clinical symptoms, serum thyroxine and TRAb, thyroid ultrasound and orbital computed tomography. Blood from progressor patients was collected at the time of first diagnosis with hyperthyroidism, before any ophthalmopathy symptoms had appeared. Ficoll-Paque density gradient centrifugation was used to isolate PBMCs from around 10 ml of fresh peripheral blood. Progressor patients were initially diagnosed with Graves' hyperthyroidism and developed ophthalmopathy during follow-up. Total RNA was extracted using Trizol reagent, and RNA quality was assessed on an Agilent 2100 Bioanalyzer. The CDR3 starts with the cysteine, ends with the phenylalanine, and has 16 residues. The sequence is cut down to CDR3 DNA, 48 bases in frame from base 1. V gives up 2 bases and J gives up 0 bases, and the segment between their germline ends measures 10 bases.

Regarding this clonotype: It lacks a known antigen. There are no base qualities to consult, and no much larger clone falls within one base.

The V gene is TRBV12-3 or TRBV12-4 and the J gene is TRBJ2-2, with the D gene not confidently named. Material: blood. The TCR originated in a woman between 45 and 65 years old with Graves' hyperthyroidism that later progressed to Graves' ophthalmopathy. The encoded CDR3 is CASSLSGFPNTGELFF. The DNA sequence reads TGTGCCAGCAGTTTATCCGGCTTCCCGAACACCGGGGAGCTGTTTTTT.